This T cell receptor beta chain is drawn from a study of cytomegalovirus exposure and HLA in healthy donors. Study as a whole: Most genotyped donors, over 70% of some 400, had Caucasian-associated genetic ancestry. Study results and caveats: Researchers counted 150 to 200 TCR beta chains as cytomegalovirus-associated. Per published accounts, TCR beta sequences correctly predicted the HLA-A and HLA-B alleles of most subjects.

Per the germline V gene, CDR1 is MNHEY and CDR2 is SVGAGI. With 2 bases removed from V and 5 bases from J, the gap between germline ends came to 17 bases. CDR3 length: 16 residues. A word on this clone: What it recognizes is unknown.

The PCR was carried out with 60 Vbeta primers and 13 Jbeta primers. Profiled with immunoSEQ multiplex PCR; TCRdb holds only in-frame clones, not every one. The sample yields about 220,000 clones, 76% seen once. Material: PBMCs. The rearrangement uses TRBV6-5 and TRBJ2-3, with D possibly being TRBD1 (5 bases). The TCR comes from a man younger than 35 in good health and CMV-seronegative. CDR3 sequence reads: CASSYNRMTILDTQYF. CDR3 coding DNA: TGTGCCAGCAGTTACAACAGGATGACGATCCTAGATACGCAGTATTTT.